Listed below are T cell receptor beta chains from one sample, sequenced in a study of blood T cell repertoires in COVID-19. Assay: immunoSEQ multiplex PCR; the TCRdb copy retains only in-frame clones and omits some. This repertoire shows roughly 32,000 clones, 85% to 90% found once; its top ten account for 35% to 50%. Sequenced input: peripheral blood. These receptors all stem from a man in his 60s with active or convalescent COVID-19. Both conserved end residues are part of each CDR3. Fields, in order: clone size, J gene, V gene, D gene, CDR3 protein, CDR3 DNA. D genes are given only for firm matches. Clone size, where shown, is once, few, many, or a class for clones that have expanded.

clone_size: .
j_call: TRBJ2-3
v_call: TRBV6-6
d_call: .
cdr3_aa: CASSYKGIARGDTQYF
cdr3_nt: TGTGCCAGCAGTTACAAAGGAATAGCGCGAGGGGATACGCAGTATTTT

clone_size: .
j_call: TRBJ1-2
v_call: TRBV18
d_call: TRBD1
cdr3_aa: CASSPREGAGGAGGYTF
cdr3_nt: TGTGCCAGCTCACCGAGAGAAGGTGCAGGGGGCGCGGGAGGCTACACCTTC

clone_size: .
j_call: TRBJ1-3
v_call: TRBV12-3/TRBV12-4
d_call: .
cdr3_aa: CASSGRINTIYF
cdr3_nt: TGTGCCAGCAGTGGGAGAATCAACACCATATATTTT

clone_size: .
j_call: TRBJ2-1
v_call: TRBV5-1
d_call: TRBD2
cdr3_aa: CASSRGLAGVGNEQFF
cdr3_nt: TGCGCCAGCAGCAGGGGACTAGCGGGGGTGGGCAATGAGCAGTTCTTC

clone_size: .
j_call: TRBJ2-5
v_call: TRBV12-5
d_call: TRBD2
cdr3_aa: CASGSSPSGGDPKTQYF
cdr3_nt: TGTGCTAGTGGTTCCAGCCCTAGCGGGGGGGACCCCAAGACCCAGTACTTC

clone_size: .
j_call: TRBJ1-1
v_call: TRBV6-5
d_call: .
cdr3_aa: CASSYRGNTEAFF
cdr3_nt: TGTGCCAGCAGTTATAGGGGCAACACTGAAGCTTTCTTT

clone_size: .
j_call: TRBJ1-1
v_call: TRBV28
d_call: TRBD1
cdr3_aa: CASRLMGRGGWGNTEAFF
cdr3_nt: TGTGCCAGCAGGCTTATGGGACGAGGGGGCTGGGGGAACACTGAAGCTTTCTTT

clone_size: .
j_call: TRBJ1-3
v_call: TRBV7-2
d_call: .
cdr3_aa: CASSLRGSTIYF
cdr3_nt: TGTGCCAGCAGCTTAAGGGGGAGCACCATATATTTT

clone_size: .
j_call: TRBJ1-6
v_call: TRBV4-3
d_call: .
cdr3_aa: CASSQDGGGDSPLHF
cdr3_nt: TGCGCCAGCAGCCAAGACGGGGGGGGTGATTCACCCCTCCACTTT

clone_size: once
j_call: TRBJ1-5
v_call: TRBV5-1
d_call: .
cdr3_aa: CASSYDRNQPQHF
cdr3_nt: TGCGCCAGCAGCTATGACAGAAATCAGCCCCAGCATTTT

clone_size: medium-sized
j_call: TRBJ1-6
v_call: TRBV4-2
d_call: .
cdr3_aa: CASSQGGASGSPLHF
cdr3_nt: TGTGCCAGCAGCCAGGGCGGGGCGTCAGGTTCACCCCTCCACTTT

clone_size: .
j_call: TRBJ1-1
v_call: TRBV29-1
d_call: .
cdr3_aa: CSGLENTEAFF
cdr3_nt: TGCAGCGGACTCGAGAACACTGAAGCTTTCTTT

clone_size: .
j_call: TRBJ1-1
v_call: TRBV5-6
d_call: TRBD1
cdr3_aa: CASSLTGTGDTEAFF
cdr3_nt: TGTGCCAGCAGCTTGACAGGGACAGGGGATACTGAAGCTTTCTTT

clone_size: .
j_call: TRBJ2-1
v_call: TRBV28
d_call: TRBD2
cdr3_aa: CASSLPSGRRGEQFF
cdr3_nt: TGTGCCAGCAGTCTTCCGAGCGGGAGACGCGGTGAGCAGTTCTTC

clone_size: .
j_call: TRBJ2-1
v_call: TRBV5-1
d_call: .
cdr3_aa: CASSSLLTGTEQFF
cdr3_nt: TGCGCCAGCAGCTCTCTCCTAACAGGGACCGAGCAGTTCTTC

clone_size: .
j_call: TRBJ2-2
v_call: TRBV11-3
d_call: TRBD2
cdr3_aa: CASSGGLAGFNTGELFF
cdr3_nt: TGTGCCAGCAGCGGCGGACTAGCGGGTTTTAACACCGGGGAGCTGTTTTTT

clone_size: .
j_call: TRBJ1-1
v_call: TRBV7-2
d_call: .
cdr3_aa: CASSLGGGTTEAFF
cdr3_nt: TGTGCCAGCAGCTTAGGGGGGGGGACCACTGAAGCTTTCTTT

clone_size: .
j_call: TRBJ2-3
v_call: TRBV27
d_call: TRBD1
cdr3_aa: CASSSGQVFADTQYF
cdr3_nt: TGTGCCAGCAGTTCGGGACAGGTGTTCGCAGATACGCAGTATTTT

clone_size: .
j_call: TRBJ2-1
v_call: TRBV18
d_call: .
cdr3_aa: CASSPDFNEQFF
cdr3_nt: TGTGCCAGCTCACCGGACTTCAATGAGCAGTTCTTC

clone_size: .
j_call: TRBJ2-2
v_call: TRBV2
d_call: TRBD1
cdr3_aa: CASLRDRGNTGELFF
cdr3_nt: TGTGCCAGCCTCCGGGACAGGGGTAACACCGGGGAGCTGTTTTTT

clone_size: .
j_call: TRBJ1-4
v_call: TRBV7-2
d_call: .
cdr3_aa: CASSRARRGTNEKLFF
cdr3_nt: TGTGCCAGCAGCAGAGCACGGAGGGGAACTAATGAAAAACTGTTTTTT

clone_size: few
j_call: TRBJ1-5
v_call: TRBV7-8
d_call: .
cdr3_aa: CASSPPGGLGNQPQHF
cdr3_nt: TGTGCCAGCAGCCCCCCCGGGGGGCTTGGGAATCAGCCCCAGCATTTT

clone_size: .
j_call: TRBJ2-1
v_call: TRBV10-3
d_call: .
cdr3_aa: CAISQGNEQFF
cdr3_nt: TGTGCCATCAGTCAGGGCAATGAGCAGTTCTTC

clone_size: .
j_call: TRBJ2-1
v_call: TRBV25-1
d_call: .
cdr3_aa: CASTTDGGRYNEQFF
cdr3_nt: TGTGCCAGCACTACGGACGGGGGAAGGTACAATGAGCAGTTCTTC

clone_size: .
j_call: TRBJ1-3
v_call: TRBV28
d_call: .
cdr3_aa: CASSFMGGRNTIYF
cdr3_nt: TGTGCCAGCAGTTTCATGGGGGGAAGAAACACCATATATTTT

clone_size: .
j_call: TRBJ2-5
v_call: TRBV5-1
d_call: .
cdr3_aa: CASSLGLQQETQYF
cdr3_nt: TGCGCCAGCAGCTTGGGACTGCAGCAAGAGACCCAGTACTTC

clone_size: .
j_call: TRBJ1-1
v_call: TRBV5-6
d_call: TRBD1
cdr3_aa: CASTGQETMNTEAFF
cdr3_nt: TGTGCCAGCACCGGACAGGAGACGATGAACACTGAAGCTTTCTTT

clone_size: .
j_call: TRBJ1-6
v_call: TRBV19
d_call: TRBD1
cdr3_aa: CASSTDRGTPLHF
cdr3_nt: TGTGCCAGTAGTACCGACAGGGGAACACCCCTCCACTTT

clone_size: .
j_call: TRBJ2-2
v_call: TRBV7-2
d_call: TRBD1
cdr3_aa: CASSLGRQGALGELFF
cdr3_nt: TGTGCCAGCAGCTTAGGAAGGCAGGGGGCCTTGGGGGAGCTGTTTTTT

clone_size: .
j_call: TRBJ1-3
v_call: TRBV2
d_call: TRBD1
cdr3_aa: CASRIGTGGGNTIYF
cdr3_nt: TGTGCCAGCAGGATTGGGACAGGTGGTGGAAACACCATATATTTT

clone_size: .
j_call: TRBJ2-3
v_call: TRBV7-2
d_call: TRBD2
cdr3_aa: CASSLTSGMRSDTQYF
cdr3_nt: TGTGCCAGCAGCTTGACTAGCGGGATGCGATCAGATACGCAGTATTTT

clone_size: .
j_call: TRBJ1-2
v_call: TRBV2
d_call: TRBD1
cdr3_aa: CATATGQSYGYTF
cdr3_nt: TGTGCCACAGCGACAGGGCAGAGCTATGGCTACACCTTC

clone_size: .
j_call: TRBJ2-1
v_call: TRBV5-1
d_call: .
cdr3_aa: CASSLEAAYNEQFF
cdr3_nt: TGCGCCAGCAGCTTGGAAGCGGCCTACAATGAGCAGTTCTTC

clone_size: once
j_call: TRBJ1-2
v_call: TRBV7-8
d_call: TRBD1
cdr3_aa: CASSLISGQNYGYTF
cdr3_nt: TGTGCCAGCAGCTTAATTTCGGGACAGAACTATGGCTACACCTTC

clone_size: once
j_call: TRBJ2-3
v_call: TRBV18
d_call: .
cdr3_aa: CASSPLKGEGVTDTQYF
cdr3_nt: TGTGCCAGCTCACCCCTTAAGGGGGAGGGGGTCACAGATACGCAGTATTTT

clone_size: .
j_call: TRBJ1-2
v_call: TRBV28
d_call: .
cdr3_aa: CASSLSGGAYGYTF
cdr3_nt: TGTGCCAGCAGTTTATCGGGGGGCGCCTATGGCTACACCTTC

clone_size: .
j_call: TRBJ2-2
v_call: TRBV19
d_call: TRBD1
cdr3_aa: CATSLAGQGGTGELFF
cdr3_nt: TGTGCCACCTCACTCGCGGGACAGGGGGGCACCGGGGAGCTGTTTTTT

clone_size: .
j_call: TRBJ1-2
v_call: TRBV30
d_call: .
cdr3_aa: CAWSVGFTGQLNYGYTF
cdr3_nt: TGTGCCTGGAGTGTAGGATTTACTGGACAGCTTAACTATGGCTACACCTTC

clone_size: .
j_call: TRBJ1-5
v_call: TRBV6-1
d_call: .
cdr3_aa: CASSDPDRKVQPQHF
cdr3_nt: TGTGCCAGCAGTGATCCCGACAGAAAGGTTCAGCCCCAGCATTTT

clone_size: .
j_call: TRBJ2-2
v_call: TRBV5-1
d_call: TRBD1
cdr3_aa: CASSWPGQGPTGELFF
cdr3_nt: TGCGCCAGCAGCTGGCCGGGACAGGGGCCGACCGGGGAGCTGTTTTTT

clone_size: .
j_call: TRBJ2-5
v_call: TRBV27
d_call: TRBD2
cdr3_aa: CAGSPLAGGQETQYF
cdr3_nt: TGTGCCGGCAGTCCTCTAGCGGGGGGCCAAGAGACCCAGTACTTC

clone_size: .
j_call: TRBJ2-3
v_call: TRBV19
d_call: TRBD2
cdr3_aa: CASSIPSTSGQKQYF
cdr3_nt: TGTGCCAGTAGTATCCCCTCGACTAGCGGGCAAAAGCAGTATTTT

clone_size: .
j_call: TRBJ1-5
v_call: TRBV11-2
d_call: TRBD1
cdr3_aa: CASSLRRDRGRISNQPQHF
cdr3_nt: TGTGCCAGCAGCTTAAGACGGGACAGGGGGAGAATTAGCAATCAGCCCCAGCATTTT

clone_size: .
j_call: TRBJ2-3
v_call: TRBV5-1
d_call: TRBD2
cdr3_aa: CASSSGIGGGAGDTQYF
cdr3_nt: TGCGCCAGCAGCTCCGGCATAGGCGGGGGGGCCGGAGATACGCAGTATTTT

clone_size: .
j_call: TRBJ2-2
v_call: TRBV7-6
d_call: .
cdr3_aa: CASSYRDFYTGELFF
cdr3_nt: TGTGCCAGCAGCTATAGGGACTTCTACACCGGGGAGCTGTTTTTT

clone_size: .
j_call: TRBJ1-2
v_call: TRBV11-2
d_call: .
cdr3_aa: CASSLASRGYTF
cdr3_nt: TGTGCCAGCAGCTTAGCTTCCCGTGGCTACACCTTC

clone_size: .
j_call: TRBJ1-1
v_call: TRBV6-1
d_call: .
cdr3_aa: CASSEMQGMNTEAFF
cdr3_nt: TGTGCCAGCAGTGAAATGCAGGGGATGAACACTGAAGCTTTCTTT

clone_size: .
j_call: TRBJ2-2
v_call: TRBV12-3/TRBV12-4
d_call: .
cdr3_aa: CASKSRDLGELFF
cdr3_nt: TGTGCCAGCAAATCGAGGGATCTGGGGGAGCTGTTTTTT

clone_size: .
j_call: TRBJ2-6
v_call: TRBV19
d_call: TRBD2
cdr3_aa: CARDLAGGIIYSGANVLTF
cdr3_nt: TGTGCCAGAGATTTAGCGGGAGGGATAATCTACTCTGGGGCCAACGTCCTGACTTTC